This T cell receptor beta chain originates from a study of PD-1 blockade in classical Hodgkin lymphoma. Whole-study results and caveats: With CD4+ cells, TCR diversity rose significantly by C4D1, but not with CD8+ cells. Lower baseline TCR diversity marked trial partial responders and progressors.

Trimming took 4 bases from V and 0 from J; bases not matched to a gene: 6. Germline V lookup: CDR1 SGHTA, CDR2 FQGNSA. This CDR3 has 15 amino acids. As for time point: cycle 4 day 1 (C4D1), after 5 to 7 weeks of nivolumab. Each patient's relapse followed autologous stem cell transplantation, and brentuximab vedotin exposure varied. Magnetic negative selection served to purify CD4+ T cells out of PBMCs that had been thawed. Complete response, partial response or progressive disease was each patient's best response. Repertoires were generated with immunoSEQ multiplex PCR, while TCRdb's copy carries only in-frame clones and drops some. The table lists under 20,000 clones, roughly 77% of them singletons, with 2% to 3% in the top ten. About this clone itself: Its antigen remains unidentified.

This specimen was CD4+ T cells from blood, taken before the fourth cycle of nivolumab. The source of this sequence is a human donor with classical Hodgkin lymphoma. The chain has TRBV7-2 and TRBJ2-7; 7 bases are shared with TRBD1. The CDR3 DNA is TGTGCCAGCAGCTCAACAGGGGCGAGCTCCTACGAGCAGTACTTC. Translating it yields CASSSTGASSYEQYF.